The clone carrying this T cell receptor beta chain was recorded at least ten times. Unique molecular identifiers were incorporated into the prepared TCRbeta library. TCRdb re-analysed the PCR reads in MiXCR, keeping a single row per CDR3 protein. The sample contains about 230,000 distinct CDR3 sequences, 9.7% of which appear only once. The data are from a study of T-cell reconstitution after alpha-beta-depleted transplantation in children. Germline V gene data show CDR1 as SGDLS and CDR2 as YYNGEE. V shed 4 bases and J shed 0 bases, with 12 bases lying between them. The CDR3 has 15 amino acids. The source is a human donor who donated a stem cell graft to a child with SCID. Sequenced material: PBMCs from the stem cell graft donor, taken from the stem cell graft. The chain uses TRBV9 and TRBJ2-3, with D perhaps TRBD2 (6 bases). The CDR3 region has the DNA TGTGCCAGCAGCCCCAGCGGGCTTAGCACAGATACGCAGTATTTT. Translated, it gives CASSPSGLSTDTQYF.